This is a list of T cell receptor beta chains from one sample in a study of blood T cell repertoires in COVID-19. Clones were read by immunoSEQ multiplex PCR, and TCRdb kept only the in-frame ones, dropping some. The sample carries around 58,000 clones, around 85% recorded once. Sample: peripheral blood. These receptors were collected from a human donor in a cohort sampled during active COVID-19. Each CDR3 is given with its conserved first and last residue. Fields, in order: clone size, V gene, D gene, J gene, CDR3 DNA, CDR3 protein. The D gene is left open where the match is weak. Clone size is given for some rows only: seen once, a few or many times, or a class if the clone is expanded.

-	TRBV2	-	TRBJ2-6	TGTGCCACCGCACAGGGTAGCTCTGGGGCCAACGTCCTGACTTTC	CATAQGSSGANVLTF
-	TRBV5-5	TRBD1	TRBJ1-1	TGTGCCAGCAGCCCCGGGACAGGGGGTCTGAACACTGAAGCTTTCTTT	CASSPGTGGLNTEAFF
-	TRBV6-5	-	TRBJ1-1	TGTGCCAGCAGTTACTCGAGGGTTTGGGCTGAAGCTTTCTTT	CASSYSRVWAEAFF
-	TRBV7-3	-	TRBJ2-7	TGTGCCAGCAGCTCTAATCCCCAATCCGAGCAGTACTTC	CASSSNPQSEQYF
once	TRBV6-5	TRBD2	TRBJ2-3	TGTGCCAGCAGTTACTCCGCGGGGGGGCCGGCAGATACGCAGTATTTT	CASSYSAGGPADTQYF
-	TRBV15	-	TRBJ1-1	TGTGCCACCGGGGCGGGGACGGACACCATATCGAACACTGAAGCTTTCTTT	CATGAGTDTISNTEAFF
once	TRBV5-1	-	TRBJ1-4	TGCGCCAGCAGTCGGGGAGACAATGAAAAACTGTTTTTT	CASSRGDNEKLFF
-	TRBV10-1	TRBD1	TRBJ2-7	TGCGCCAGCAGTGAGTCAATGGGGACAGGGAATCGGAACGAGCAGTACTTC	CASSESMGTGNRNEQYF
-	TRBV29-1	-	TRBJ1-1	TGCAGCGTTGAAGGTCAGTTGAACACTGAAGCTTTCTTT	CSVEGQLNTEAFF
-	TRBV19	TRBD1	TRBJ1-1	TGTGCCAGTAGTACTCGACAGGGCCGGGGCACTGAAGCTTTCTTT	CASSTRQGRGTEAFF
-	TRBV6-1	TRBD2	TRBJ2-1	TGTGCCAGCAGTGAAATCGGGACTAGCGGGGTCAATGAGCAGTTCTTC	CASSEIGTSGVNEQFF
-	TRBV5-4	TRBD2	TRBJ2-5	TGTGCCAGCAGCTTCCCTAGCGGCCAAGAGACCCAGTACTTC	CASSFPSGQETQYF
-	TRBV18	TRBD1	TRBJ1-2	TGTGCCAGCTCAAAGGGACAGGGGAGCGACGGCGATGGCTACACCTTC	CASSKGQGSDGDGYTF
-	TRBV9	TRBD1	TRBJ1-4	TGTGCCAGCAGCGCAGGACAGGGGGGGGAAAAACTGTTTTTT	CASSAGQGGEKLFF
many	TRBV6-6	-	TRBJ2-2	TGTGCCAGCAGTTCCATACAGGCCCCGAACACCGGGGAGCTGTTTTTT	CASSSIQAPNTGELFF
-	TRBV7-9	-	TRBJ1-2	TGTGCCAGCAGCTTATCTCCCCACCGGGGCTACACCTTC	CASSLSPHRGYTF
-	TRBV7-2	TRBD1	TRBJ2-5	TGTGCCAGCAGCTCCCAGGGGGCGGGCGAGACCCAGTACTTC	CASSSQGAGETQYF
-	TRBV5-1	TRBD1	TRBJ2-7	TGCGCCAGCAGCAGGGGACAGGAAGGGTACGAGCAGTACTTC	CASSRGQEGYEQYF
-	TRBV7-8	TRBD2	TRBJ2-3	TGTGCCAGCAGCTTAGGACTAGCGGGGGGAGGGGATACGCAGTATTTT	CASSLGLAGGGDTQYF
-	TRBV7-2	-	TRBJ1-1	TGTGCCAGCAGCAAGGACGGGGTGAACACTGAAGCTTTCTTT	CASSKDGVNTEAFF
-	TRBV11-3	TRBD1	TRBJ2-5	TGTGCCAGCAGGACGGGACAGGGGGCGGGAGAGACCCAGTACTTC	CASRTGQGAGETQYF
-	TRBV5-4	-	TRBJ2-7	TGTGCCAGCAGCTTTCCAGGGGCCTACGAGCAGTACTTC	CASSFPGAYEQYF